The sequence of this TCR beta chain was determined in a study of T cells in localized non-small cell lung cancer. The repertoire was sequenced with immunoSEQ multiplex PCR; TCRdb's copy has only in-frame clones and lacks some. This sample carries around 130,000 clones, more than 70% of them seen once, and the ten largest clones take around 1.8%. Study-level points and caveats: When the top 100 tumor clones were examined, a median approximately 60 of them also appeared in the adjacent lung, which was paired and uninvolved. Highest T cell clonality was seen in uninvolved adjacent lung, surpassing that measured in tumor. Prolonged overall survival went with higher T cell density in the blood. Heterogeneity within the tumor remains possible, as just one region underwent sequencing.

Comments on this clone: Its antigen is not identified.

The CDR3 contains 15 residues. From germline, CDR1 is SNHLY and CDR2 FYNNEI. Deletions cut 1 base from V and 3 bases from J, with 10 bases between. The clonotype originates from a female donor aged 60 or older with stage I lung adenocarcinoma. V and J are TRBV2 and TRBJ1-5; D remains ambiguous. The source material was peripheral blood, sampled before any cancer treatment. The CDR3 nucleotides read TGTGCCAGCAGTGAAGAAGGGCAGCCCAATCAGCCCCAGCATTTT. It codes for CASSEEGQPNQPQHF. The variable domain in full, with the rest retrieved from reference TRBV2 and TRBJ1-5, is EPEVTQTPSHQVTQMGQEVILRCVPISNHLYFYWYRQILGQKVEFLVSFYNNEISEKSEIFDDQFSVERPDGSNFTLKIRSTKLEDSAMYFCASSEEGQPNQPQHFGDGTRLSIL.